One TCR beta chain is described in this entry. The data derive from a study of somatic mutations in cytotoxic T cells in rheumatoid arthritis. Study as a whole: Prior to any treatment and right after diagnosis, patient blood (under 31 ml EDTA) was drawn.

Magnetic beads with positive selection isolated CD4+ and CD8+ fractions, whose purity was verified by flow cytometry. How the authors handled the data: Among patient CD8+ clones larger than 1%, matches to published virus-specific TCRB sequences were rare. Sequenced by immunoSEQ multiplex PCR; TCRdb stores in-frame clones only, minus some. V and J calls and clone size are as listed in that table; D and trimming were resolved from the DNA. The sample contains roughly 30,000 clones, around 86% of which appear only once. The germline CDR1 and CDR2 sequences are MNHNS and SASEGT. The CDR3 is 12 residues long. Between the trimmed V and J ends, which lost 3 bases and 10 bases, there was a span of 11 bases.

This chain uses TRBV6-1 with TRBJ2-3; a possible D gene is TRBD2 (5 bases). The TCR sequence derives from an adult with rheumatoid arthritis. Sequenced: CD8+ T cells sorted from blood. Written as DNA, the CDR3 is TGTGCCAGCAGTGAGAAGAGGGCTGCGCAGTATTTT. It yields the protein CASSEKRAAQYF.